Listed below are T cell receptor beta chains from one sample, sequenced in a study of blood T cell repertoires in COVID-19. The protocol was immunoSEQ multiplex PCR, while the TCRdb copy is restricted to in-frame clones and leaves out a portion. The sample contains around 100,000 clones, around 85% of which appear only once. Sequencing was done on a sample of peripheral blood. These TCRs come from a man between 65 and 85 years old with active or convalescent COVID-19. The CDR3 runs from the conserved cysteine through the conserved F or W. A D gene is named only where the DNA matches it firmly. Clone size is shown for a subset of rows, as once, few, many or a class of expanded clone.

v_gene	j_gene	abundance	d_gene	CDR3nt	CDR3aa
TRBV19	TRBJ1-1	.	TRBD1	TGTGCCAGTAAGAGACAGGGGGACGCTTTCTTT	CASKRQGDAFF
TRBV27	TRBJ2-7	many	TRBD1	TGTGCCAGCAGTGCGGACAGGGGGGGCTACGAGCAGTACTTC	CASSADRGGYEQYF
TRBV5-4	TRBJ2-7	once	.	TGTGCCAGCAGCTTGAGATCTTCTATAACCGAGCAGTACTTC	CASSLRSSITEQYF
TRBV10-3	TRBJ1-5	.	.	TGTGCCATCAGTGAGTCACAGGGACGGCAGCCCCAGCATTTT	CAISESQGRQPQHF
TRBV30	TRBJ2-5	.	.	TGTGCCTGCGGAAGCGGCTTCGGAGAGACCCAGTACTTC	CACGSGFGETQYF
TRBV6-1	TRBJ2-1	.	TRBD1	TGTGCCAGCAGTGACCCCGGGACAGGGGATGAGCAGTTCTTC	CASSDPGTGDEQFF
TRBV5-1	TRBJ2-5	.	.	TGCGCCAGCAGCGCCGGGTTACAAGAGACCCAGTACTTC	CASSAGLQETQYF
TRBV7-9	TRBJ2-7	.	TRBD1	TGTGCCAGCAGCTCCCGGGACAGGGGCTACGAGCAGTACTTC	CASSSRDRGYEQYF
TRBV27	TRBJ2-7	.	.	TGTGCCAGCAGGCGGGACGTCTCCTACGAGCAGTACTTC	CASRRDVSYEQYF
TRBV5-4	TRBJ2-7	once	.	TGTGCCAGCAGCTTGGACAGGTGGAGCTCCTACGAGCAGTACTTC	CASSLDRWSSYEQYF
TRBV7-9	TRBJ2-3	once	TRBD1	TGTGCCAGCAGCTTTACCCCCGGGACAGGGGGCACAGATACGCAGTATTTT	CASSFTPGTGGTDTQYF
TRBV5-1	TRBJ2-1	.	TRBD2	TGCGCCAGCAGCTTTTATGGCGGGGGGGCCCCGAATGAGCAGTTCTTC	CASSFYGGGAPNEQFF
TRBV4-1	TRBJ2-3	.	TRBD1	TGCGCCAGCAGCGCCGACAGGGACGAAGATACGCAGTATTTT	CASSADRDEDTQYF
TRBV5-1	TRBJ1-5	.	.	TGCGCCAGCAGCTTGATCCCTGGGGAGCAGCCCCAGCATTTT	CASSLIPGEQPQHF
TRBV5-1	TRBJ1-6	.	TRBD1	TGCGCCAGCAGCTTAGGGGACAGGGCTAATTCACCCCTCCACTTT	CASSLGDRANSPLHF
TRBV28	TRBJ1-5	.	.	TGTGCCAGCAGTTTCTGGCAAGGAGAATATCAGCCCCAGCATTTT	CASSFWQGEYQPQHF
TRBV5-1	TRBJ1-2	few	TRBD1	TGCGCCAGCAGCAGAGGGACAGGGGTTACTGGCTACACCTTC	CASSRGTGVTGYTF
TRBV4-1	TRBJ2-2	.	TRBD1	TGCGCCAGCAGGCCGACAGGGGCGAACACCGGGGAGCTGTTTTTT	CASRPTGANTGELFF
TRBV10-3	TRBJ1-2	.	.	TGTGCCATCAGTGAGTCGACGGGGGTCGGTGATGGCTACACCTTC	CAISESTGVGDGYTF
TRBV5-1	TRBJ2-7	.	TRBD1	TGCGCCAGCAGCTTGGGACAGGGAGCCTACGAGCAGTACTTC	CASSLGQGAYEQYF
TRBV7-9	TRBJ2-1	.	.	TGTGCCAGCAGCTTAGGTACTCCCAATGAGCAGTTCTTC	CASSLGTPNEQFF
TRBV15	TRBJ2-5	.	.	TGTGCCACCAGCAGAGGTCGGCAGGGGCGAGAGACCCAGTACTTC	CATSRGRQGRETQYF
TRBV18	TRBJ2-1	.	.	TGTGCCAGCTTCCCGTCCGCGAGCTCCTACAATGAGCAGTTCTTC	CASFPSASSYNEQFF
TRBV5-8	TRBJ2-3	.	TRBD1	TGTGCCAGCAGCAGGACAGGGTTCGGCACAGATACGCAGTATTTT	CASSRTGFGTDTQYF
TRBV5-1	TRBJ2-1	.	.	TGCGCCAGCAGCTTGGAAAATCGGGAGAGTGGTGAGCAGTTCTTC	CASSLENRESGEQFF
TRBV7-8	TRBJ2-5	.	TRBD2	TGTGCCAGCAGTCCTCCTAGCGGGGGGCTTCAAGAGACCCAGTACTTC	CASSPPSGGLQETQYF
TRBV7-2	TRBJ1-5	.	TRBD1	TGTGCCAGCAGCTTAGGGGGGACAGGACACCAGCCCCAGCATTTT	CASSLGGTGHQPQHF
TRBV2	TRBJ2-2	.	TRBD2	TGTGCCAGCAAGGGGGGGACTAGCGGGAAAAAGCTCGGGGAGCTGTTTTTT	CASKGGTSGKKLGELFF
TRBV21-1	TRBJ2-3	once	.	TGTGCCAGCAGCAAGGTGAGGCTAGCGGACAACACAGATACGCAGTATTTT	CASSKVRLADNTDTQYF
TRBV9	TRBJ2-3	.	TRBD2	TGTGCCAGCAGCGCTAGCGGGGGGGGCCCAGATACGCAGTATTTT	CASSASGGGPDTQYF